These 26 T cell receptor beta chains share one sample of origin, sequenced in a study of blood T cell repertoires in COVID-19 (dated by TCRdb to the early 2020s). The method was the immunoSEQ multiplex PCR assay. TCRdb stores this immuneACCESS table with in-frame sequences only. Part of the clones is absent; in the studies checked, under half of the shortfall reflects unresolved V genes, and no reason is known for the rest. Recorded for this sample are about 170,000 clones; around 91% of them occurred a single time. The ten top clones hold approximately 0.8% of the sample. Sequenced sample: PBMCs or T cells enriched from blood (not recorded which). The source of these receptors is a young woman who had recovered from COVID-19.

The chain employs TRBV6-5 and TRBJ1-2; 7 bases match TRBD1. The CDR3 runs 14 residues. Germline V gene lookup returns CDR1 MNHEY and CDR2 SVGAGI. V lost 5 bases to trimming and J lost 0 bases; unmatched junction nucleotides: 3. CDR3 nucleotide sequence: TGTGCCAGCAGTCGACAGGGCCCTAACTATGGCTACACCTTC. Translation gives CASSRQGPNYGYTF.

The rearrangement uses TRBV6-2 or TRBV6-3 and TRBJ2-7; possible D gene TRBD2, 6 bases. CDR3 length: 16 residues. Trimming left V 6 bases short and J 1 base short, with 19 bases between. In germline, CDR1 is MNHEY, CDR2 SVGEGT. The CDR3 reads CASSPRQRADSYEQYF. DNA of the CDR3: TGTGCCAGCAGCCCACGGCAGCGGGCCGATTCCTACGAGCAGTACTTC.

The V and J genes are TRBV30 and TRBJ2-7; TRBD2 agrees at 7 bases. Unmatched junction bases numbered 13, after V lost 5 bases and J lost 6 bases. The germline CDR1 and CDR2 sequences are GTSNPN and SVGIG (reference sequence). CDR3 length: 14 amino acids. The CDR3 DNA follows: TGTGCCTGGGACAAGGTGGCGGGAGTTGGCGAGCAGTACTTC. Its protein is CAWDKVAGVGEQYF. The full variable domain, completed using reference TRBV30 and TRBJ2-7, is SQTIHQWPATLVQPVGSPLSLECTVEGTSNPNLYWYRQAAGRGLQLLFYSVGIGQISSEVPQNLSASRPQDRQFILSSKKLLLSDSGFYLCAWDKVAGVGEQYFGPGTRLTVT.

The chain recombines TRBV3-1 (or the pseudogene TRBV3-2) with TRBJ2-7, with TRBD1 as a possible D gene (5 bases). Germline V gene sequence: CDR1 LGHDT, CDR2 YNNKEL (reference sequence). The CDR3 is made up of 14 amino acids. V was shortened by 1 base and J by 2 bases, with 9 bases between the two germline ends. In nucleotides, the CDR3 is TGTGCCAGCAGCCAAGTGGGCAGGGCCTACGAGCAGTACTTC. This codes for CASSQVGRAYEQYF.

The J gene is TRBJ1-2, the V gene TRBV20-1, with TRBD1 matching 8 bases. The germline V gene has CDR1 DFQATT and CDR2 SNEGSKA (reference sequence). The CDR3 totals 13 residues. Trimming took 3 bases from V and 7 from J; bases not matched to a gene: 7. CDR3: CSASRAGGLGYTF. The CDR3 DNA is TGCAGTGCTAGTCGAGCAGGGGGCCTTGGCTACACCTTC.

The V call is TRBV6-4, the J call TRBJ1-1; D perhaps matches TRBD1 (5 bases). CDR1 and CDR2 from the germline V gene are MRHNA and SNTAGT. The CDR3 extends over 14 amino acids. V lost 0 bases and J lost 4, with 9 bases in between. DNA for the CDR3: TGTGCCAGCAGTGACTCTGGCGGGGGCACTGAAGCTTTCTTT. This gives the protein CASSDSGGGTEAFF.

The rearrangement links TRBV6-6 to TRBJ2-1; D possibly corresponds to TRBD2 (6 bases). The ends were cut back, 6 bases at V and 3 bases at J, with 12 bases in the middle. The CDR3 is 14 residues long. Germline V gives CDR1 MNHNY, CDR2 SVGAGI (reference sequence). CDR3 sequence (DNA): TGTGCCAGCAGGGGGCCTAGCGACTACAATGAGCAGTTCTTC. The encoded protein is CASRGPSDYNEQFF.

The V call is TRBV5-1, the J call TRBJ2-3, with D hard to call. CDR1 and CDR2 from the germline V gene are SGHRS and YFSETQ. CDR3 length: 15 amino acids. Trimming removed 3 bases at V and 4 bases at J, with 15 bases between. The DNA for the CDR3 is TGCGCCAGCAGCTGGGCCCAACCTGACGCAGATACGCAGTATTTT. Translation: CASSWAQPDADTQYF.

The chain is built from TRBV4-1 and TRBJ1-2; 8 bases match TRBD1. V shed 2 bases and J 7 bases; nucleotides not matched to a gene: 12. Germline lookup yields CDR1 MGHRA and CDR2 YSYEKL. The CDR3 is made up of 16 amino acids. The CDR3 reads CASSQTLGQGDLGYTF. CDR3 in DNA: TGCGCCAGCAGCCAAACGCTCGGACAGGGCGATCTTGGCTACACCTTC.

V usage is TRBV7-2 and J usage is TRBJ1-2; possible D gene TRBD1, 6 bases. Germline V gene sequence: CDR1 SGHTA, CDR2 FQGNSA. Trimming left V 8 bases short and J 4 bases short, with 23 bases between. CDR3 length: 16 residues. The CDR3: CASFLTGGQYSYGYTF. The CDR3 nucleotides are TGTGCCAGCTTTCTAACGGGGGGGCAATATAGCTATGGCTACACCTTC.

This sequence joins TRBV6-2 or TRBV6-3 and TRBJ2-5, with D possibly matching TRBD1 (5 bases). The CDR3 has 19 residues. Looked up from germline, CDR1 is MNHEY and CDR2 is SVGEGT. V was pared by 0 bases and J by 1 base, with 21 bases between. The CDR3 loop is CASSYSIPLRGGVQETQYF. DNA for the CDR3: TGTGCCAGCAGTTACTCGATTCCCCTTAGGGGTGGGGTCCAAGAGACCCAGTACTTC.

J is TRBJ2-1 and V is TRBV18, with 7 positions matching TRBD2. The CDR3 loop spans 15 amino acids. J lost 3 bases, V lost 3 bases, and 5 bases had no gene match. Germline V gene data show CDR1 as KGHSH and CDR2 as LQKENI. Here the CDR3 DNA reads TGTGCCAGCTCACCGGGGGAGGGCCTCTACAATGAGCAGTTCTTC. Translated: CASSPGEGLYNEQFF.

The chain couples TRBV4-3 to TRBJ2-7; D possibly corresponds to TRBD2 (5 bases). Germline V gives CDR1 LGHNA, CDR2 YSLEER. The V end lost 3 bases, the J end lost 2 bases, and 8 bases lay between the germline ends. CDR3 length: 13 residues. The CDR3: CASSHGLTYEQYF. Written as DNA, the CDR3 is TGCGCCAGCAGCCATGGACTCACCTACGAGCAGTACTTC.

The V gene is TRBV27, the J gene TRBJ2-7, with D tentatively TRBD2 (7 bases). V lost 5 bases, J lost 4 bases, and 15 bases lay in between. This CDR3 contains 14 residues. Per germline, CDR1 MNHEY and CDR2 SMNVEV (reference sequence). CDR3 in DNA: TGTGCCAGCAGTCACACCAAGGGGGGGTACGAGCAGTACTTC. Residues: CASSHTKGGYEQYF.

The gene calls are TRBV19 and TRBJ2-2; TRBD2 aligns across 7 bases. The CDR3 consists of 15 residues. The V gene's germline CDR1 is LNHDA and CDR2 SQIVND (reference sequence). Trimming at V came to 7 bases and at J to 7 bases, leaving 12 bases not matched to a gene. CDR3 loop: CASTPRTTSSGELFF. The DNA for the CDR3 is TGTGCCAGTACCCCGAGGACGACTAGCAGCGGGGAGCTGTTTTTT.

This sequence joins TRBV15 and TRBJ2-5; 10 positions agree with TRBD1. The CDR3 is 16 residues long. V shed 1 base and J 5 bases; nucleotides not matched to a gene: 7. Germline CDR1 is LNHNV and CDR2 is YYDKDF (reference sequence). The CDR3 bases are TGTGCCACCAGCAGAGGTGGGACAGGGGTTCGGGAGACCCAGTACTTC. This encodes CATSRGGTGVRETQYF. The full variable domain, with the rest looked up from reference TRBV15 and TRBJ2-5, is DAMVIQNPRYQVTQFGKPVTLSCSQTLNHNVMYWYQQKSSQAPKLLFHYYDKDFNNEADTPDNFQSRRPNTSFCFLDIRSPGLGDTAMYLCATSRGGTGVRETQYFGPGTRLLVL.

V is TRBV28 and J is TRBJ2-1; TRBD1 is a possible D gene (6 bases). Trimming shortened V by 4 bases and J by 2 bases, and 18 bases separated the two germline ends. Germline-derived CDR1 and CDR2 are MDHEN and SYDVKM. The CDR3 has 17 amino acids. Here the CDR3 DNA reads TGTGCCAGCAGTTCCGCCCTCGACAGGCTCACCTACAATGAGCAGTTCTTC. This codes for CASSSALDRLTYNEQFF.

This chain links TRBV7-9 with TRBJ2-5; 8 bases are shared with TRBD2. V lost 3 bases to trimming and J lost 4 bases; unmatched junction nucleotides: 13. This CDR3 contains 17 residues. Germline CDR1 reads SEHNR; CDR2 reads FQNEAQ (reference sequence). DNA for the CDR3: TGTGCCAGCAGCTTTTTGACTGGCGGGAGGAGAGGAGAGACCCAGTACTTC. Amino acids: CASSFLTGGRRGETQYF.

The chain couples TRBV28 to TRBJ1-2; no firm D call. Germline values: CDR1 MDHEN, CDR2 SYDVKM. This CDR3 spans 15 amino acids. V was shortened by 2 bases and J by 5 bases, with 15 bases between the two germline ends. For the CDR3, the DNA is TGTGCCAGCAGTTTAGGAGGCAACATTCCATATGGCTACACCTTC. Translating it yields CASSLGGNIPYGYTF.

The chain has TRBV12-3 or TRBV12-4 and TRBJ2-7, with D maybe TRBD1 (6 bases). The CDR3 loop spans 11 amino acids. Trimming shortened V by 6 bases and J by 3 bases, and 6 bases separated the two germline ends. CDR3 region: CASRTGYEQYF. CDR3 nucleotides: TGTGCCAGCAGGACAGGCTACGAGCAGTACTTC.

The rearrangement links TRBV7-9 to TRBJ2-1; 7 bases are a match to TRBD2. The V gene's germline CDR1 is SEHNR and CDR2 FQNEAQ (reference sequence). The V gene end was trimmed by 5 bases and the J gene end by 8 bases; junction bases not matched to a gene: 12. This CDR3 region has 15 residues. This CDR3 reads CASSLTGGRVYEQFF. The CDR3 DNA sequence: TGTGCCAGCAGCCTGACCGGCGGGAGAGTCTATGAGCAGTTCTTC.

This chain connects TRBV5-1 to TRBJ2-7; D uncertain. Trimming stripped 3 bases from V and 4 bases from J, with 8 bases between. CDR1 is SGHRS, CDR2 YFSETQ, per germline. The CDR3 extends over 12 amino acids. As DNA, the CDR3 is TGCGCCAGCAGCTATGACTTGTACGAGCAGTACTTC. Amino acids: CASSYDLYEQYF.

V is TRBV11-2 and J is TRBJ2-1; TRBD2 matches at 7 bases. The CDR3 contains 15 residues. With 11 bases clipped from V and 10 bases from J, the junction kept 20 bases outside the gene matches. Germline lookup yields CDR1 SGHAT and CDR2 FQNNGV. The CDR3 is CASLRGSTGPGEQFF. Written as DNA, the CDR3 is TGTGCCTCCTTGCGCGGGAGTACGGGGCCGGGCGAGCAGTTCTTC.

This rearrangement joins TRBV28 to TRBJ2-3; TRBD2 matches 8 bases. J was trimmed by 0 bases and V by 6 bases; bases with no gene match: 20. Germline V gives CDR1 MDHEN, CDR2 SYDVKM. CDR3 size: 20 residues. This chain's CDR3 is CASSKHLGGSGRGSTDTQYF. CDR3 nucleotide sequence: TGTGCCAGCAGCAAACACCTCGGGGGAAGCGGGAGAGGTAGCACAGATACGCAGTATTTT.

This sequence joins TRBV5-1 and TRBJ2-7; TRBD2 agrees at 10 bases. CDR3 length equals 19 residues. With 3 bases clipped from V and 2 bases from J, the junction kept 17 bases outside the gene matches. The germline V gene encodes CDR1 SGHRS and CDR2 YFSETQ. CDR3 sequence: CASSSVQAFGLAETYEQYF. CDR3 sequence (DNA): TGCGCCAGCAGCTCGGTCCAGGCCTTCGGACTAGCGGAGACCTACGAGCAGTACTTC.

V is TRBV3-1 (or the pseudogene TRBV3-2) and J is TRBJ2-1, with D unresolved. The germline V gene has CDR1 LGHDT and CDR2 YNNKEL (reference sequence). V was pared by 4 bases and J by 8 bases, with 6 bases between. The CDR3 runs 11 residues. The CDR3 region has the DNA TGTGCCAGCAGCCGACATCATGAGCAGTTCTTC. Translating gives CASSRHHEQFF.